One T cell receptor beta chain is described in this entry. Its matching antigen is unknown. V was cut by 2 bases and J by 0 bases, with 7 bases left in between. CDR3 length equals 14 residues. The germline V gene encodes CDR1 SGHRS and CDR2 YFSETQ. These data belong to a study of chemoradiotherapy in HPV16-positive cancers. Study outcomes and limitations: Candidate HPV-specific clones and E7-related TCR motifs grew in tumor during treatment.

TCRdb's table, derived via immunoSEQ multiplex PCR, lists solely in-frame clones and lacks some. The repertoire holds some 19,000 clones, with about 89% as singletons. Source: blood, taken from a patient who underwent chemoradiotherapy. The sequence was obtained from a human donor with HPV-associated anogenital cancer. The rearrangement uses TRBV5-1 and TRBJ2-3; D remains ambiguous. CDR3 loop: CASSFQESTDTQYF. The CDR3 DNA reads as TGCGCCAGCAGCTTTCAGGAGAGCACAGATACGCAGTATTTT.